This T cell receptor beta chain was sequenced during a study of cytomegalovirus exposure and HLA in healthy donors. Study-level findings and limits: Highest at DRB1 and lowest at HLA-C, TCR association rates differed among HLA loci in a later analysis.

Comment on this clone: Its specificity is not known.

A multiplex PCR was run with 60 Vbeta primers and 13 Jbeta primers. Profiled with immunoSEQ multiplex PCR; TCRdb holds only in-frame clones, not every one. In the table there are about 150,000 clones, approximately 81% of which are singletons. The receptor comes from a boy aged 2-15 years in good health and CMV-seronegative. Sequencing was performed on PBMCs.

CDR3 nucleotides: TGTGCCAGCAGTGATTTCAGGGAACTTAATCAGCCCCAGCATTTT. It is translated as CASSDFRELNQPQHF. V usage is TRBV2 and J usage is TRBJ1-5, with D possibly being TRBD1 (5 bases). V lost 3 bases and J lost 4, with 13 bases in between. The CDR3 spans 15 residues. Germline CDR1 SNHLY, CDR2 FYNNEI.